The clone carrying this TCR beta chain was detected many times. The antigen is not known. The record originates from a study of T cell repertoires in cytomegalovirus infection. Points from the study as a whole: What dominated the ex vivo response were HLA-C-restricted CMV-specific TCR beta clonotypes.

This CDR3 region has 13 residues. The V and J ends lost 3 bases and 0 bases respectively, with 5 bases between them. From germline, CDR1 is SGHNT and CDR2 YENEEA. TCRdb fed the reads into MiXCR, producing one record per CDR3 protein. The sample consists of some 150,000 distinct CDR3 sequences, about 6% of them appearing once. V gene TRBV11-3 combines with J gene TRBJ1-1; possible D gene TRBD1, 5 bases. Material for sequencing was PBMCs. This TCR came from a human donor in good health (CMV status not recorded). Some clones in this sample may be carry-over from other donors' samples. The CDR3 loop is CASSLDMNTEAFF. The CDR3 DNA reads as TGTGCCAGCAGCTTGGACATGAACACTGAAGCTTTCTTT.